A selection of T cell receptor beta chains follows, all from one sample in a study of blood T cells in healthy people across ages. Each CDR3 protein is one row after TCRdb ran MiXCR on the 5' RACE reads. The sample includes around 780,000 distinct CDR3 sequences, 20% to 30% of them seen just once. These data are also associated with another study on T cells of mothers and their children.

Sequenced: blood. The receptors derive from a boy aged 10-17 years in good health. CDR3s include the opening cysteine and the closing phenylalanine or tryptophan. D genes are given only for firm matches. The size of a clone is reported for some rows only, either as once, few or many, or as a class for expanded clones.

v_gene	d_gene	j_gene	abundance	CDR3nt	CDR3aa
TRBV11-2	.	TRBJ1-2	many	TGTGCCAGCAGCTTAGAGGTCCAGCCATATGGCTACACCTTC	CASSLEVQPYGYTF
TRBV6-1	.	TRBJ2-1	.	TGTGCCCTGACAGGAAACCGGGTCGGGGGATACAATGAGCAGTTCTTC	CALTGNRVGGYNEQFF
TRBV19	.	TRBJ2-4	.	TGTGCCAGTAGTACCACCGCCTCTAATATATACGACATTCAGTACTTC	CASSTTASNIYDIQYF
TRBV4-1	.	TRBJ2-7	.	TGCGCCAGCAGCCACCTAGACAGGTCAACGGACGAGCAGTACTTC	CASSHLDRSTDEQYF
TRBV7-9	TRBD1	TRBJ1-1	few	TGTGCCAGCACCGCAGGGGGAGGGCCTGAAGCTTTCTTT	CASTAGGGPEAFF
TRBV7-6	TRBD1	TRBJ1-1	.	TGTGCCAGCAGCGCCGGGACAGGGAACACTGAAGCTTTCTTT	CASSAGTGNTEAFF
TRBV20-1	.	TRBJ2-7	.	TGCAGTGCTAGAGGTCCCGGGGCAGGGGCGATCCGGGAGCAGTACTTC	CSARGPGAGAIREQYF
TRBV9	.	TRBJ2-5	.	TGTGCCAGCAGCGTACGGGAAGCAATAGAGACCCAGTACTTC	CASSVREAIETQYF
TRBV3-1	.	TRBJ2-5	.	TGTGCCAGCAGTCCCAACTCGGGCAGAGCACAAGAGACCCAGTACTTC	CASSPNSGRAQETQYF
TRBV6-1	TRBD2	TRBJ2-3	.	TGTGCCAGCAGAGAAGCGGGGGGGACCTTCACAGATACGCAGTATTTT	CASREAGGTFTDTQYF
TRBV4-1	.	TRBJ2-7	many	TGCGCCAGCAGCCGTCTGGGACAAAACTCCTACGAGCAGTACTTC	CASSRLGQNSYEQYF
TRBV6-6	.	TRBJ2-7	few	TGTGCCAGCAGTTACTCCGGACTCCCCTACGAGCAGTACTTC	CASSYSGLPYEQYF
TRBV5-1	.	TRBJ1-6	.	TGCGCCAGCCAGGCCGACAGACCTTATAATTCACCCCTCCACTTT	CASQADRPYNSPLHF
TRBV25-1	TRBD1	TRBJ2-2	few	TGTGCCAGCAGGGAAGGCGGGACAGGGGGCGCGACCGGGGAGCTGTTTTTT	CASREGGTGGATGELFF
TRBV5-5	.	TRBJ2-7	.	TGTGCCAGCAGCGTTGGGACCTACGAGCAGTACTTC	CASSVGTYEQYF
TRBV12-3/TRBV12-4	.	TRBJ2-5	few	TGTGCCAGCAGTTTAGCGCTAAATTTGGCAGAAGAGACCCAGTACTTC	CASSLALNLAEETQYF
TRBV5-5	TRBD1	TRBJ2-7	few	TGTGCCAGCAGGATTGATCCGGGACAGAACTACGAGCAGTACTTC	CASRIDPGQNYEQYF
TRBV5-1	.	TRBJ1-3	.	TGCGCCAGCAGCTACGGAGGGCGCGGCTCTGGAAACACCATATATTTT	CASSYGGRGSGNTIYF
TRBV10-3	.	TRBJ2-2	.	TGTGCCATCAGTGGGGTGCGGGTTAACACCGGGGAGCTGTTTTTT	CAISGVRVNTGELFF
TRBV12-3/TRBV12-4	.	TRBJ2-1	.	TGTGCCAGCAGGGGGGCAGGTTTGGATGAGCAGTTCTTC	CASRGAGLDEQFF
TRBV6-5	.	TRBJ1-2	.	TGTGCCAGCAGTCCCCGACAGGAGAACTATGGCTACACCTTC	CASSPRQENYGYTF
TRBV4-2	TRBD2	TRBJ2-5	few	TGTGCCAGCAGCCAAGGAAGGGGCGGGGGGGCTAGGCAAGAGACCCAGTACTTC	CASSQGRGGGARQETQYF
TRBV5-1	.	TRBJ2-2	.	TGCGCCAGCAGCGTAACGGGGGGCGCGAACACCGGGGGGCTGTTTTTT	CASSVTGGANTGGLFF
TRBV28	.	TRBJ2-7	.	TGTGCCAGCAGGGACCCCCGCGAGCAGTACTTC	CASRDPREQYF
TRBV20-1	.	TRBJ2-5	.	TGCAGTGCCCCTGACAGGCTCCATCAAGAGACCCAGTACTTC	CSAPDRLHQETQYF
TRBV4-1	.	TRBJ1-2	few	TGCGCCAGCAGCCACTTAGGAACGGACTATGGCTACACCTTC	CASSHLGTDYGYTF
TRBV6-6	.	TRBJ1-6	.	TGTGCCAGCAGTTACTCGCAGTCTTATAATTCACCCCTCCACTTT	CASSYSQSYNSPLHF
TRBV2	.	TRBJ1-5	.	TGTGCCACCCGACGCCAAGATACGCAGCATTTT	CATRRQDTQHF
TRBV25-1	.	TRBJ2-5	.	TGTGCCAGCAGTGAATTGGTGGGCCCGATTCAAGAGACCCAGTACTTC	CASSELVGPIQETQYF
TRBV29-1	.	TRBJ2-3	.	TGCAGCGTTGGTTCTGTCACCACAGATACGCAGTATTTT	CSVGSVTTDTQYF
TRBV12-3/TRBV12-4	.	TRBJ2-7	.	TGTGCCAGCAGTTTATATATCGGGGCCTACGAGCAGTACTTC	CASSLYIGAYEQYF
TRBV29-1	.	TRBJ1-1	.	TGCAGCGTTGAAATCGGGGGTGGCACTGAAGCTTTCTTT	CSVEIGGGTEAFF
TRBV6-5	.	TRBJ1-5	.	TGTGCCAGCAGGAGGGGCACGCGACCAGGTCAGCCCCAGCATTTT	CASRRGTRPGQPQHF
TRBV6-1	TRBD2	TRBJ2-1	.	TGTGCCAGCAGGCGGGGGGACCCCTCGGATGAGCAGTTCTTC	CASRRGDPSDEQFF
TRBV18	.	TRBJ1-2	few	TGTGCCAGCTCACCCCGGGAACAGGAGGGCTACACCTTC	CASSPREQEGYTF
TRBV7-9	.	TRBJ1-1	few	TGTGCCAGCAGCTTCGGTCAGAGGAACACTGAAGCTTTCTTT	CASSFGQRNTEAFF